This T cell receptor beta chain was documented in a study of Ad26.COV2.S vaccination and SARS-CoV-2 variants. The study's findings and limits: Vaccine recipients showed a spike-specific TCR breadth that was higher than in placebo recipients. Responses of spike-specific T cells (both CD8+ and CD4+) reportedly showed substantial breadth after vaccination. Breadth and depth estimates from TCRs may understate total T cell responses. Non-spike TCR breadth showed similarity between vaccine and placebo recipients.

Libraries were prepared by immunoSEQ multiplex PCR; TCRdb keeps only in-frame clonotypes and omits some of them. The repertoire holds around 45,000 clones, with about 80% as singletons. In the case of this clone: Its cognate antigen is unknown.

CDR3 length: 14 residues. With 4 bases removed from V and 7 bases from J, the gap between germline ends came to 17 bases. Germline V gives CDR1 SGDLS, CDR2 YYNGEE. The sequencing used peripheral blood, collected after recovery from COVID-19. The receptor's source is a human donor who had recovered from COVID-19. The genes are TRBV9 and TRBJ1-2, with TRBD1 as a possible D gene (6 bases). CDR3 protein: CASSSGGRDGGYTF. CDR3 in DNA: TGTGCCAGCAGCTCGGGGGGCAGGGACGGTGGCTACACCTTC.